This T cell receptor (beta chain) was captured in a study of technical replicates of blood from several donors. Sequencing used immunoSEQ multiplex PCR; TCRdb keeps in-frame clones, though not all of them. The sample holds tens of thousands of clones, less than 95% seen once. V gave up 1 base and J gave up 4 bases, with 13 bases separating them. This CDR3 comprises 16 residues. Looked up from germline, CDR1 is MGHRA and CDR2 is YSYEKL. Sequenced: PBMCs. The rearrangement uses TRBV4-1 and TRBJ2-2, with D possibly matching TRBD1 (5 bases). The TCR originated in a human donor in good health. Some clones in this sample may be carry-over from other donors' samples. CDR3 region: CASSQVRTIRTGELFF. The CDR3 DNA reads TGCGCCAGCAGCCAAGTTCGGACAATTCGCACCGGGGAGCTGTTTTTT.